This TCR beta chain was observed in a study of OX40 agonist ivuxolimab in advanced cancers. Comments on this clone: What it binds is not known.

The germline gives CDR1 SGHVS, CDR2 FNYEAQ. This CDR3 is 15 amino acids long. The J segment lost 1 base and the V segment lost 4 bases, leaving 5 bases of the junction unmatched. TCRdb's table, derived via immunoSEQ multiplex PCR, lists solely in-frame clones and lacks some. Seen here are 40,000 or so clones, over 80% observed once, and the top ten hold 35% to 40%. Whole-study findings and limits: Compared with CD4+, CD8+ T cells on average had more expanded clones.

The receptor was derived from an adult with an advanced solid tumor such as melanoma, head and neck, liver or kidney cancer. The source material was CD4+ or CD8+ T cells sorted from blood, sampled in a trial of the OX40 agonist ivuxolimab. V gene TRBV7-6 combines with J gene TRBJ2-3; 7 positions match TRBD1. CDR3 amino acids: CASSSQGLRTDTQYF. CDR3 coding DNA: TGTGCCAGCAGCTCACAGGGGTTGCGCACAGATACGCAGTATTTT. The entire variable domain, with the rest obtained from reference TRBV7-6 and TRBJ2-3, is as follows: GAGVSQSPRYKVTKRGQDVALRCDPISGHVSLYWYRQALGQGPEFLTYFNYEAQQDKSGLPNDRFSAERPEGSISTLTIQRTEQRDSAMYRCASSSQGLRTDTQYFGPGTRLTVL.